Shown below are 14 T cell receptor beta chains from a single sample sequenced in a study of cytomegalovirus exposure and HLA in healthy donors. TCRdb's table, derived via immunoSEQ multiplex PCR, lists solely in-frame clones and lacks some. The sample lists about 260,000 clones; about nine tenths were seen once. Sequencing used PBMCs. Receptors were obtained from a woman under 40 in good health and CMV-seronegative.

This rearrangement joins TRBV6-1 to TRBJ1-1, with D tentatively TRBD1 (5 bases). The V end was cut by 1 base, the J end by 0 bases, with 6 bases between. The germline V gene encodes CDR1 MNHNS and CDR2 SASEGT. This CDR3 is 14 amino acids long. CDR3 loop: CASSEGQLNTEAFF. As DNA, the CDR3 is TGTGCCAGCAGTGAAGGACAGCTGAACACTGAAGCTTTCTTT.

This clone has a single count. The sample has other DNA sequences that encode this CDR3 too. The chain uses TRBV9 and TRBJ2-1; 12 bases are shared with TRBD2. With 2 bases clipped from V and 1 base from J, the junction kept 1 base outside the gene matches. Germline-derived CDR1 and CDR2 are SGDLS and YYNGEE. The CDR3 covers 16 residues. The DNA for the CDR3 is TGTGCCAGCAGCGTCGGACTAGCGGGATCCTACAATGAGCAGTTCTTC. Its translation is CASSVGLAGSYNEQFF.

This clone was seen only once. Here the CDR3 reads CASSLRLHLAKNIQYF. The CDR3 DNA is TGCGCCAGCAGCTTGAGACTACACCTAGCCAAAAACATTCAGTACTTC. The chain couples TRBV4-3 to TRBJ2-4, with TRBD2 as a possible D gene (5 bases). Trimming left V 5 bases short and J 0 bases short, with 14 bases between. This CDR3 has 16 amino acids. Germline V gene sequence: CDR1 LGHNA, CDR2 YSLEER.

This clone was counted a single time. The J gene is TRBJ1-1, the V gene TRBV7-2; D not resolved. Germline CDR1 is SGHTA and CDR2 is FQGNSA. V shed 6 bases and J shed 1 base, with 12 bases lying between them. CDR3 length equals 14 residues. CDR3 sequence (DNA): TGTGCCAGCAGAATACACCCTCAGAACACTGAAGCTTTCTTT. It is translated as CASRIHPQNTEAFF.

V usage is TRBV7-2 and J usage is TRBJ2-7; 10 bases map to TRBD2. Trimming cost V 1 base and J 11 bases; bases outside gene matches: 14. This CDR3 spans 16 amino acids. Germline V lookup: CDR1 SGHTA, CDR2 FQGNSA. Here the CDR3 reads CASSLVASGRGGWEYF. The CDR3 bases are TGTGCCAGCAGCTTAGTGGCTAGCGGGAGAGGCGGGTGGGAGTACTTC.

The chain combines TRBV15 with TRBJ2-1, with D perhaps assigned TRBD1 or TRBD2 (5 bases each). Germline CDR1 reads LNHNV; CDR2 reads YYDKDF (reference sequence). With 1 base removed from V and 5 bases from J, the gap between germline ends came to 12 bases. CDR3 size: 15 residues. This CDR3 reads CATSRGGSSNNEQFF. The CDR3 nucleotides read TGTGCCACCAGCAGAGGGGGGTCGAGCAACAATGAGCAGTTCTTC.

This clone was counted between two and nine times. This chain joins TRBV6-1 and TRBJ2-7; 9 bases fit TRBD1. Trimming cost V 6 bases and J 2 bases; bases outside gene matches: 8. The CDR3 consists of 15 residues. CDR1 MNHNS and CDR2 SASEGT come from the germline V gene. The chain's CDR3 is CASSSGTGTPYEQYF. The CDR3 DNA reads as TGTGCCAGCAGCTCCGGGACAGGGACCCCCTACGAGCAGTACTTC.

The rearrangement uses TRBV4-1 and TRBJ2-5; D unclear. V was clipped by 1 base and J by 2 bases, with 14 bases between them. Germline assignment: CDR1 MGHRA and CDR2 YSYEKL. The CDR3 is 16 residues long. The CDR3 DNA is TGCGCCAGCAGCCAAGCCCACTTTCGTGGGCAAGAGACCCAGTACTTC. Its translation: CASSQAHFRGQETQYF.

The chain carries TRBV9 and TRBJ2-7; 7 bases align to TRBD2. V was pared by 2 bases and J by 7 bases, with 12 bases of the junction left unmatched. The CDR3 covers 15 residues. Germline CDR1 is SGDLS and CDR2 is YYNGEE. The CDR3 sequence: CASSVETSTMREQYF. As DNA, the CDR3 is TGTGCCAGCAGCGTTGAGACTAGCACTATGAGGGAGCAGTACTTC.

The V call is TRBV28, the J call TRBJ2-2, with 10 bases aligning to TRBD1. V shed 4 bases, J shed 2 bases, and the junction held 7 bases outside the gene matches. This CDR3 is 17 amino acids long. Germline lookup yields CDR1 MDHEN and CDR2 SYDVKM. The CDR3 DNA is TGTGCCAGCAGTTCCGGGACAGGGGAGTTTAACACCGGGGAGCTGTTTTTT. This translates into CASSSGTGEFNTGELFF. Combining the CDR3 with reference TRBV28 and TRBJ2-2 gives the whole variable domain DVKVTQSSRYLVKRTGEKVFLECVQDMDHENMFWYRQDPGLGLRLIYFSYDVKMKEKGDIPEGYSVSREKKERFSLILESASTNQTSMYLCASSSGTGEFNTGELFFGEGSRLTVL.

V and J are TRBV11-3 and TRBJ2-1, with 7 bases aligning to TRBD2. This CDR3 contains 16 residues. V lost 5 bases to trimming and J lost 0 bases; unmatched junction nucleotides: 7. Germline CDR1 reads SGHNT; CDR2 reads YENEEA. Written as DNA, the CDR3 is TGTGCCAGCAGCGGTCGGGGGAGGGCCTCCTACAATGAGCAGTTCTTC. It encodes CASSGRGRASYNEQFF.

DNA for the CDR3: TGTGCCAGCAGCTTAGTCTCGGAGGTGAATGAGCAGTTCTTC. Its protein is CASSLVSEVNEQFF. V and J are TRBV7-2 and TRBJ2-1; tentatively, D is TRBD2 (5 bases). Trimming removed 1 base at V and 7 bases at J, with 11 bases between. The CDR3 extends over 14 amino acids. Germline CDR1 SGHTA, CDR2 FQGNSA.

This clone has more than one count but fewer than ten. The chain combines TRBV5-1 with TRBJ1-1; a weak D match, TRBD1 (6 bases). This CDR3 region has 16 residues. V was trimmed by 1 base and J by 0 bases, leaving 13 bases between them. Germline V gene data show CDR1 as SGHRS and CDR2 as YFSETQ. The CDR3 bases are TGCGCCAGCAGCTTGAGGAGGGGGGATATGAACACTGAAGCTTTCTTT. Translation gives CASSLRRGDMNTEAFF.

The chain couples TRBV7-9 to TRBJ2-1; D remains unclear. Germline CDR1 and CDR2: SEHNR and FQNEAQ (reference sequence). V was trimmed by 1 base and J by 8 bases, leaving 6 bases between them. This CDR3 spans 12 amino acids. The CDR3 DNA sequence: TGTGCCAGCAGCTTAGGATTCCATGAGCAGTTCTTC. Translated, it gives CASSLGFHEQFF.